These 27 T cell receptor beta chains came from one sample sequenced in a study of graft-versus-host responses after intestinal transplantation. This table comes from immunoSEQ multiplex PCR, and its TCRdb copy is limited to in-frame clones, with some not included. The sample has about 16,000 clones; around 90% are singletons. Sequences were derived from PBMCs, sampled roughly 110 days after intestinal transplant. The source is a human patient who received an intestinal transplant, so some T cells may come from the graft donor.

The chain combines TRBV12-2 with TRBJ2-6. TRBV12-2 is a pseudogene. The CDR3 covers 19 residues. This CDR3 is CASRTKNSARPSGANVLTF. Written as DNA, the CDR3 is TGTGCAAGTCGCACCAAGAATTCTGCAAGACCTTCCGGGGCCAACGTCCTGACTTTC.

The CDR3 is CASSLSRGAYNEQFF. The CDR3 bases are TGTGCCAGCAGTTTGAGCCGAGGGGCCTACAATGAGCAGTTCTTC. The J gene is TRBJ2-1, the V gene TRBV27; D is possibly TRBD1 or TRBD2 (5 bases each). CDR3 length: 15 amino acids. The V and J ends lost 3 bases and 2 bases respectively, with 11 bases between them. The germline V gene encodes CDR1 MNHEY and CDR2 SMNVEV (reference sequence).

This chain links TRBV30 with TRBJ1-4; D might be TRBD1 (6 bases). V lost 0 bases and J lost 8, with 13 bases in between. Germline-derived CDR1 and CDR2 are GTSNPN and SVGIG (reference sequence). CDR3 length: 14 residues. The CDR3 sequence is CAWSVGGAGEKLFF. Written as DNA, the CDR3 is TGTGCCTGGAGTGTAGGGGGGGCTGGGGAAAAACTGTTTTTT.

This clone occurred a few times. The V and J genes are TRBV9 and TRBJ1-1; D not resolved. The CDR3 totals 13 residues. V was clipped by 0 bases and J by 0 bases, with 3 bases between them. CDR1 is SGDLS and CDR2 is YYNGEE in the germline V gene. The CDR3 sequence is CASSVDLNTEAFF. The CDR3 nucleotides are TGTGCCAGCAGCGTAGACCTGAACACTGAAGCTTTCTTT.

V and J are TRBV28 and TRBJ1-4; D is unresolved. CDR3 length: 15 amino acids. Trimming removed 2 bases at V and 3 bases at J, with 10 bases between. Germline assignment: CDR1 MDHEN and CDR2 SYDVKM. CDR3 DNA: TGTGCCAGCAGTTTAGGCAGAAATTCTAATGAAAAACTGTTTTTT. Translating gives CASSLGRNSNEKLFF.

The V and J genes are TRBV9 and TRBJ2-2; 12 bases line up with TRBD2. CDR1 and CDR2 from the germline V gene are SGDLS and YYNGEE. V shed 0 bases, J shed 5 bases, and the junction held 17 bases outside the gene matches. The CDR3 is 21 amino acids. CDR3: CASSVEGQGQRLAGVTGELFF. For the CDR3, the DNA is TGTGCCAGCAGCGTAGAGGGACAGGGGCAACGACTAGCGGGAGTGACCGGGGAGCTGTTTTTT.

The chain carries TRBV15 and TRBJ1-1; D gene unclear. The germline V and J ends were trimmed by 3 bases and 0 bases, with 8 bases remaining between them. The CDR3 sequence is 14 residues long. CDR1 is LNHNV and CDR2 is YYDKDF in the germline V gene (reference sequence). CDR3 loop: CATSSSGVNTEAFF. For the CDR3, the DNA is TGTGCCACCAGCAGCTCAGGAGTGAACACTGAAGCTTTCTTT.

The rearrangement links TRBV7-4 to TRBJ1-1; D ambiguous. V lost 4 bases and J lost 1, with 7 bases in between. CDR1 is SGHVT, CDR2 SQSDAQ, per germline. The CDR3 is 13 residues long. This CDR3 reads CASSSFKNTEAFF. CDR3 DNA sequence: TGTGCCAGCAGCTCTTTTAAGAACACTGAAGCTTTCTTT.

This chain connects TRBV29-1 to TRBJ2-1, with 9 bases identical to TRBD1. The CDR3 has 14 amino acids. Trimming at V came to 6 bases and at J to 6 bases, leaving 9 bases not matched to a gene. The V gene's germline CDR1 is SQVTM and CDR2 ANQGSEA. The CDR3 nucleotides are TGCAGCGTCTACGACAGGGGGAAGGGCAATGAGCAGTTCTTC. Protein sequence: CSVYDRGKGNEQFF.

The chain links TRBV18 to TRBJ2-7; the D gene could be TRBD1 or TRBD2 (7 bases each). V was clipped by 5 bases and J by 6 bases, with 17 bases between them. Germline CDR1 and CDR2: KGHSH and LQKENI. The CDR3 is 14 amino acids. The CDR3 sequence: CASSTQGGGVEQYF. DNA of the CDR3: TGTGCCAGCTCAACCCAGGGAGGGGGCGTCGAGCAGTACTTC.

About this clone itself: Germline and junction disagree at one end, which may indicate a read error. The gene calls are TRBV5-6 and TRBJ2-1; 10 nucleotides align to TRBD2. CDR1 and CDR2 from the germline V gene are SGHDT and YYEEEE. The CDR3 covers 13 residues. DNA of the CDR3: TGTGCCAGCAGCTTCGGTGATAGCGGGAGGATAATCTTC. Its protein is CASSFGDSGRIIF.

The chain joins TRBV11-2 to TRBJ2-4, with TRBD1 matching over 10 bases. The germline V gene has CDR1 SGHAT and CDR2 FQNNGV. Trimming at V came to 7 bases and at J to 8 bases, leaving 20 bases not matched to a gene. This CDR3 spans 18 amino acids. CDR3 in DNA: TGTGCCAGCACCATTAGGGGGGCGGGACAGGGGTCATTTGACATTCAGTACTTC. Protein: CASTIRGAGQGSFDIQYF.

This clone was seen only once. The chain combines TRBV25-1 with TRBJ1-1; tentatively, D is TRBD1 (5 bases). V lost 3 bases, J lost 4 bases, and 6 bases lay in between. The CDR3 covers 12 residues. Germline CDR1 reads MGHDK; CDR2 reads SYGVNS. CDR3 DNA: TGTGCCAGCAGTGACGGGGGCACTGAAGCTTTCTTT. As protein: CASSDGGTEAFF. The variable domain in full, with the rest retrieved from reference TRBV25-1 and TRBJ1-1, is EADIYQTPRYLVIGTGKKITLECSQTMGHDKMYWYQQDPGMELHLIHYSYGVNSTEKGDLSSESTVSRIRTEHFPLTLESARPSHTSQYLCASSDGGTEAFFGQGTRLTVV.

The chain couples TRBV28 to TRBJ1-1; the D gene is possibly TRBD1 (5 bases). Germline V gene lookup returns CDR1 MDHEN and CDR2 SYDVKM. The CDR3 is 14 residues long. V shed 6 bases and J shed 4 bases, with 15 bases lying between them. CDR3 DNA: TGTGCCAGCAGCTTGGACTCGGGGGTCACTGAAGCTTTCTTT. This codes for CASSLDSGVTEAFF. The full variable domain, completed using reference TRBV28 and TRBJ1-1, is DVKVTQSSRYLVKRTGEKVFLECVQDMDHENMFWYRQDPGLGLRLIYFSYDVKMKEKGDIPEGYSVSREKKERFSLILESASTNQTSMYLCASSLDSGVTEAFFGQGTRLTVV.

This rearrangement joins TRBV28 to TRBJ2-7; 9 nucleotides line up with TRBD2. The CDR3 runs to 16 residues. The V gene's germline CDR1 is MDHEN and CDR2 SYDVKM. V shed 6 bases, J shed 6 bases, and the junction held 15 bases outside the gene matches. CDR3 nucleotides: TGTGCCAGCAGCCCTCCTTTTCTGGGACTAGCCCCCGAGCAGTACTTC. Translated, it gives CASSPPFLGLAPEQYF.

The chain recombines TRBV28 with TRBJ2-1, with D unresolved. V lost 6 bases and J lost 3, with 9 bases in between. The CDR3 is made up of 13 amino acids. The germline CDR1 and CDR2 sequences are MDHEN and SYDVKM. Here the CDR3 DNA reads TGTGCCAGCAGATTAACTTACTACAATGAGCAGTTCTTC. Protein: CASRLTYYNEQFF.

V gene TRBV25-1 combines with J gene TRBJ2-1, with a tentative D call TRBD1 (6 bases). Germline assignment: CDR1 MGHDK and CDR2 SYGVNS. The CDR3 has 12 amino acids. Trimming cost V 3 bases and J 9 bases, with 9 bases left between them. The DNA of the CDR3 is TGTGCCAGCAGTGACCAGGGGATTGAGCAGTTCTTC. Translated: CASSDQGIEQFF.

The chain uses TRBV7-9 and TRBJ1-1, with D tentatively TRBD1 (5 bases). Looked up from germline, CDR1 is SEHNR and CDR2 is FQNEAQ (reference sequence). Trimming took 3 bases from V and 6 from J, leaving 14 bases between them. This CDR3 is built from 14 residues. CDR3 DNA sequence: TGTGCCAGCAGCTTTTCTCCGGGGCTCCCTGAAGCTTTCTTT. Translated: CASSFSPGLPEAFF.

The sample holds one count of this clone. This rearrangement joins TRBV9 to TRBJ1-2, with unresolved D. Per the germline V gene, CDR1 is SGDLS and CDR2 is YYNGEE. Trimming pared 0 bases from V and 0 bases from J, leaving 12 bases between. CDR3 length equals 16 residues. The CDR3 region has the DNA TGTGCCAGCAGCGTAGGATGGGCTGGCTCTAACTATGGCTACACCTTC. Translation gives CASSVGWAGSNYGYTF. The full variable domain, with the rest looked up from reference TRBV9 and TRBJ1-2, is DSGVTQTPKHLITATGQRVTLRCSPRSGDLSVYWYQQSLDQGLQFLIQYYNGEERAKGNILERFSAQQFPDLHSELNLSSLELGDSALYFCASSVGWAGSNYGYTFGSGTRLTVV.

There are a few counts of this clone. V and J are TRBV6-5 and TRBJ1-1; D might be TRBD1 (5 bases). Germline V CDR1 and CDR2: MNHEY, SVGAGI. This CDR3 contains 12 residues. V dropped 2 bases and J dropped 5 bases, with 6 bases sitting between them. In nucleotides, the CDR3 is TGTGCCAGCAGTTACGGGGGAACTGAAGCTTTCTTT. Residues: CASSYGGTEAFF.

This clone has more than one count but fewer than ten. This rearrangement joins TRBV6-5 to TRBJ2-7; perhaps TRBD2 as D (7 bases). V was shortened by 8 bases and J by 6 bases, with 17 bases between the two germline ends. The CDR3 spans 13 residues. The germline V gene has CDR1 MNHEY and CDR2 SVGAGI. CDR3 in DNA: TGTGCCAGCGGGTACAGGGAGGGCGGCGAGCAGTACTTC. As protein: CASGYREGGEQYF.

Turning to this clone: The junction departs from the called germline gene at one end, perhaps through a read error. This CDR3 reads CAGSPLPGVVYNEQFF. As DNA, the CDR3 is TGTGCCGGCTCACCACTCCCGGGAGTGGTCTACAATGAGCAGTTCTTC. This chain connects TRBV18 to TRBJ2-1; the D gene is possibly TRBD2 (6 bases). CDR3 length equals 16 residues. Germline lookup yields CDR1 KGHSH and CDR2 LQKENI.

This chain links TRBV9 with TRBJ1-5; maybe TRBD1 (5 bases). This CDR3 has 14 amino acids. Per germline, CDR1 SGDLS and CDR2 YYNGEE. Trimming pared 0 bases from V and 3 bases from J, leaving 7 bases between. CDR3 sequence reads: CASSVGGSNQPQHF. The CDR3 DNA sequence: TGTGCCAGCAGCGTAGGGGGCTCCAATCAGCCCCAGCATTTT.

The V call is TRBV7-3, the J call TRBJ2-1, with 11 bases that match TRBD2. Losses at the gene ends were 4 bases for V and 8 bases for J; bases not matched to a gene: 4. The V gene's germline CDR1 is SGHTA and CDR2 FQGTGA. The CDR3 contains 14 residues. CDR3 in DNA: TGTGCCAGCAGCTCCGGGACTAGCGGAGATGAGCAGTTCTTC. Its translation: CASSSGTSGDEQFF.

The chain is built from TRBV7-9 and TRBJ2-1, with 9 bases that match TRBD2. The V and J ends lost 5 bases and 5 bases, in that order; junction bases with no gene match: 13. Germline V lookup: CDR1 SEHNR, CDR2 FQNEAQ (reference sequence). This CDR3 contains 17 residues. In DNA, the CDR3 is TGTGCCAGCAGCCAAGGACTAGCGATTTGGGGCGACAATGAGCAGTTCTTC. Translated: CASSQGLAIWGDNEQFF.

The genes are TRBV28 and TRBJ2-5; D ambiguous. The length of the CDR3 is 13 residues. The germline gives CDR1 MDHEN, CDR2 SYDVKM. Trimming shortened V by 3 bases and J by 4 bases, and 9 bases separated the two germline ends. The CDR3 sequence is CASSFLSLETQYF. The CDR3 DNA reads TGTGCCAGCAGTTTCTTGTCCCTAGAGACCCAGTACTTC.

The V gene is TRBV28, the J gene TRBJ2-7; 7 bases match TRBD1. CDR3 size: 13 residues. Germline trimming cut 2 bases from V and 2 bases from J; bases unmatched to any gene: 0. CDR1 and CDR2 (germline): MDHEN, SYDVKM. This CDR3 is CASSLRGPYEQYF. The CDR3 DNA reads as TGTGCCAGCAGTTTAAGGGGGCCCTACGAGCAGTACTTC. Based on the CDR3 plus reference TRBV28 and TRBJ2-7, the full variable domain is DVKVTQSSRYLVKRTGEKVFLECVQDMDHENMFWYRQDPGLGLRLIYFSYDVKMKEKGDIPEGYSVSREKKERFSLILESASTNQTSMYLCASSLRGPYEQYFGPGTRLTVT.